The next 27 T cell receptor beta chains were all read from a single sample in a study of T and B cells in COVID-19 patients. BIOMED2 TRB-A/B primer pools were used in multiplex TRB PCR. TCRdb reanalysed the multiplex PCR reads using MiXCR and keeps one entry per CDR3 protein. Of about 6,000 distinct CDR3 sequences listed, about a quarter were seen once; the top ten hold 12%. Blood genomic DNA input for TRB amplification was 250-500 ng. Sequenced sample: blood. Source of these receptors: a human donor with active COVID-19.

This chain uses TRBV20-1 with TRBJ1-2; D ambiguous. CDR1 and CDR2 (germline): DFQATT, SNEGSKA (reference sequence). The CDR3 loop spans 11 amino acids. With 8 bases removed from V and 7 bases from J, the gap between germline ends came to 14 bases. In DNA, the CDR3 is TGCAGTTCCGGGAGACTCTTTGGCTACACCTTC. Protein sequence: CSSGRLFGYTF.

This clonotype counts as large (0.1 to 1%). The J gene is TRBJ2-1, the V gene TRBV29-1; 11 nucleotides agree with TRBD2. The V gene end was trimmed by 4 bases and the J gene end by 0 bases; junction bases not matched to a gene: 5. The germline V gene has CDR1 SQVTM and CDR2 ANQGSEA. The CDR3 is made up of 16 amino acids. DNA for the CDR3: TGCAGCGTTGGGGCTAGCGGGGGGTCCTCCTACAATGAGCAGTTCTTC. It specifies CSVGASGGSSYNEQFF.

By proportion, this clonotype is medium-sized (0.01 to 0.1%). CDR3 residues: CASSSLGGLVNEQFF. For the CDR3, the DNA is TGTGCCAGCAGTTCCCTGGGTGGTTTGGTAAATGAGCAGTTCTTC. The V and J genes are TRBV6-5 and TRBJ2-1; D is unclear. Trimming removed 4 bases from V and 7 bases from J, with 17 bases in between. This CDR3 region has 15 residues. Germline loops: CDR1 MNHEY, CDR2 SVGAGI.

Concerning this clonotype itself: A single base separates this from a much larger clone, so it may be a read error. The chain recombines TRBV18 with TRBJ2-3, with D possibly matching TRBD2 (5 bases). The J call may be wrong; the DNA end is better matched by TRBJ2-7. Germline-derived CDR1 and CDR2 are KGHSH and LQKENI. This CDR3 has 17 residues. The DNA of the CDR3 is TGTGCCAGCTCACCACAGCCGCTCGGGATGGCCTACAATGAGCAGTACTTC. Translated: CASSPQPLGMAYNEQYF.

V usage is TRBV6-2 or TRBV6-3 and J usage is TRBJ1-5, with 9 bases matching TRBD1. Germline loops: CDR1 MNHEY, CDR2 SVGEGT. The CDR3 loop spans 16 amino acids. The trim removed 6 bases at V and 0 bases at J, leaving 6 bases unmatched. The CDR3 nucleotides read TGTGCCAGCAGGGACAGGGGACCTAATAGCAATCAGCCCCAGCATTTT. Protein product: CASRDRGPNSNQPQHF.

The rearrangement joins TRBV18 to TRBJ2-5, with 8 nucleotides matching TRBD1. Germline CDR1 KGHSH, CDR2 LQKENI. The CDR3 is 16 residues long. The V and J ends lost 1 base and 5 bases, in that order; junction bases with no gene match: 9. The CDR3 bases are TGTGCCAGCTCACCACGCGTGGACAGGGTCGTCGAGACCCAGTACTTC. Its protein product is CASSPRVDRVVETQYF.

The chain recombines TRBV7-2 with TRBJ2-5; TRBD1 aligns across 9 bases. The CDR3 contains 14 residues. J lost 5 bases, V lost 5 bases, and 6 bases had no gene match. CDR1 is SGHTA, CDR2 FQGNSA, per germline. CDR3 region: CASSPTGGYETQYF. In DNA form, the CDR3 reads TGTGCCAGCAGCCCCACAGGGGGCTACGAGACCCAGTACTTC.

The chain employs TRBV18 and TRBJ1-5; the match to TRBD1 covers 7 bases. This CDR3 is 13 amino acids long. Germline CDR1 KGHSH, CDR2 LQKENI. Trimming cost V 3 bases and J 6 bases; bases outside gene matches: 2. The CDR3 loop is CASSPGQTQPQHF. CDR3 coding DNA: TGTGCCAGCTCACCGGGACAGACTCAGCCCCAGCATTTT.

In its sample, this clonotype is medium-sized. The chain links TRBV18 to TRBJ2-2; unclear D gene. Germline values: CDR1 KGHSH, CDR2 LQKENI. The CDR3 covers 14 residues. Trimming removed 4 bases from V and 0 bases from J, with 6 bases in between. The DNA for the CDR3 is TGTGCCAGCTCACGGGAAACGAACACCGGGGAGCTGTTTTTT. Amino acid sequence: CASSRETNTGELFF.

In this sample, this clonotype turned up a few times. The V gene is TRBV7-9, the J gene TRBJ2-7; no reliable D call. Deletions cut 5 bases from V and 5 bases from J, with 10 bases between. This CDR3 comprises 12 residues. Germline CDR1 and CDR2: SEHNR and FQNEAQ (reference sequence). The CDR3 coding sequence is TGTGCCAGCAGCAACAAGAGGCACGAGCAGTACTTC. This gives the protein CASSNKRHEQYF. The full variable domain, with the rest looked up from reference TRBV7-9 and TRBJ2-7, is DTGVSQNPRHKITKRGQNVTFRCDPISEHNRLYWYRQTLGQGPEFLTYFQNEAQLEKSRLLSDRFSAERPKGSFSTLEIQRTEQGDSAMYLCASSNKRHEQYFGPGTRLTVT.

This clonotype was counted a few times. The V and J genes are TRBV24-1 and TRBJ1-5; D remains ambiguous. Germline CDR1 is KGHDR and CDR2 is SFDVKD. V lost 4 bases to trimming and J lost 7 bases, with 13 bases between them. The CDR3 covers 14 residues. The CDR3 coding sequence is TGTGCCACCAGTGACGCCTCGACGGGGCAGCCCCAGCATTTT. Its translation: CATSDASTGQPQHF.

The chain's CDR3 is CASSRRQGADEQYF. The CDR3 DNA is TGTGCCAGCAGTCGGCGCCAGGGGGCAGACGAGCAGTACTTC. The chain combines TRBV12-3 or TRBV12-4 with TRBJ2-7; 8 positions agree with TRBD1. The CDR3 sequence is 14 residues long. V lost 5 bases and J lost 5; bases outside the gene matches: 8.

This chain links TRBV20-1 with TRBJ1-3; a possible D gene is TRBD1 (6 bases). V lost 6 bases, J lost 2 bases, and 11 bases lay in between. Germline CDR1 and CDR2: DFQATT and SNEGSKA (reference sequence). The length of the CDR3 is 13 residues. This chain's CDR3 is CSAPAGAGNTIYF. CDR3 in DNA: TGCAGTGCGCCGGCAGGGGCTGGAAACACCATATATTTT.

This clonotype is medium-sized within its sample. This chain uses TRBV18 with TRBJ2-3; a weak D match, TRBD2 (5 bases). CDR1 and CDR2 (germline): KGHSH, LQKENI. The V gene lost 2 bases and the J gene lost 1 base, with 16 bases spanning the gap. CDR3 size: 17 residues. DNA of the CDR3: TGTGCCAGCTCACCAACGCGCGGGCCCTCGGGCACAGATACGCAGTATTTT. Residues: CASSPTRGPSGTDTQYF. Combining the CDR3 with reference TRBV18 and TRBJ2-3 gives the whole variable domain NAGVMQNPRHLVRRRGQEARLRCSPMKGHSHVYWYRQLPEEGLKFMVYLQKENIIDESGMPKERFSAEFPKEGPSILRIQQVVRGDSAAYFCASSPTRGPSGTDTQYFGPGTRLTVL.

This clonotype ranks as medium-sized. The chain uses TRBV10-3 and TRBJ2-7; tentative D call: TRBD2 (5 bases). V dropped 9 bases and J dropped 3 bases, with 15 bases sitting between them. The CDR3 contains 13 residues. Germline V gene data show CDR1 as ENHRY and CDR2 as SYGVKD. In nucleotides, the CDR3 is TGTGCCATTCAAAACGGGGAGAACTACGAGCAGTACTTC. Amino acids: CAIQNGENYEQYF.

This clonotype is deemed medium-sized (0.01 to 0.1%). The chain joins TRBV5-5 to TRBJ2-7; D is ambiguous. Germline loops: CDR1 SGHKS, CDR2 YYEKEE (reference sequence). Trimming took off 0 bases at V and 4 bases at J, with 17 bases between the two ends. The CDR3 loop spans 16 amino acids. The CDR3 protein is CASSLAVSAIQYEQYF. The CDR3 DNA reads TGTGCCAGCAGCTTGGCCGTCAGCGCCATTCAATACGAGCAGTACTTC.

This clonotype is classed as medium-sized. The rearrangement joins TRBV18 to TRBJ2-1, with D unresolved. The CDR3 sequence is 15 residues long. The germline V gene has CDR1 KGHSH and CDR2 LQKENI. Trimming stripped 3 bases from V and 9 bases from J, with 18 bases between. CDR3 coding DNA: TGTGCCAGCTCACCGGATCAGAATACCAGAAGTGAGCAGTTCTTC. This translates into CASSPDQNTRSEQFF.

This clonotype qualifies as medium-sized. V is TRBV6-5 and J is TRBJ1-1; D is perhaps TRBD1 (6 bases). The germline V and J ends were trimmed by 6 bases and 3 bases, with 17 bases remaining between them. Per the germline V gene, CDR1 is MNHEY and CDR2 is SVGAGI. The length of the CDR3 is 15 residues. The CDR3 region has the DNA TGTGCCAGCAGACCCGGGACATCCGTTTACACTGAAGCTTTCTTT. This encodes CASRPGTSVYTEAFF.

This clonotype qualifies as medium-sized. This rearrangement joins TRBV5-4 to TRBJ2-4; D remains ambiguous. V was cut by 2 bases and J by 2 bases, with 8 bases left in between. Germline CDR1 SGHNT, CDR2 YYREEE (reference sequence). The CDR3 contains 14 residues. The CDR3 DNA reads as TGTGCCAGCAGCTTATTCGGATCCAAAAACATTCAGTACTTC. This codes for CASSLFGSKNIQYF.

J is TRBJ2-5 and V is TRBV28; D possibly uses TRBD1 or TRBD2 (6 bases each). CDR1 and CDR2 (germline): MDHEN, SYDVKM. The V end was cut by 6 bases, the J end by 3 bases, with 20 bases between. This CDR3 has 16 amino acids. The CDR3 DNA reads TGTGCCAGCAGCGCGGGACATGGGACTGCTGAAGAGACCCAGTACTTC. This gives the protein CASSAGHGTAEETQYF.

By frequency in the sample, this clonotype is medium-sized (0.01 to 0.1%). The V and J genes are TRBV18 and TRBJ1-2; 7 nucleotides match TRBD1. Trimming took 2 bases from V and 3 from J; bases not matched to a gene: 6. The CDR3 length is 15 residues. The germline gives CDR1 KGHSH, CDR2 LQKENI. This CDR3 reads CASSPTYDRDYGYTF. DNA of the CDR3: TGTGCCAGCTCACCAACCTATGACAGGGACTATGGCTACACCTTC.

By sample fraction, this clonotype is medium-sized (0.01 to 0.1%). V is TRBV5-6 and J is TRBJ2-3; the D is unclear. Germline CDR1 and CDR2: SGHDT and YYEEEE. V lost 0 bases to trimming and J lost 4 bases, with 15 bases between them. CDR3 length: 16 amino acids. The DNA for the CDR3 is TGTGCCAGCAGCTTGGTAGGCGGCCCGCTTCCAGATACGCAGTATTTT. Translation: CASSLVGGPLPDTQYF.

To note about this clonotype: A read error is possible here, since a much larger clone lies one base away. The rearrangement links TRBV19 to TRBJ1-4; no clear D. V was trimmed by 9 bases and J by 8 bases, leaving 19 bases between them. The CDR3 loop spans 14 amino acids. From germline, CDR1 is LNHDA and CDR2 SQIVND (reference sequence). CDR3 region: CASSYSSGEEKLFF. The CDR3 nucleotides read TGTGCCAGCAGTTACTCGAGTGGGGAGGAAAAACTGTTTTTT.

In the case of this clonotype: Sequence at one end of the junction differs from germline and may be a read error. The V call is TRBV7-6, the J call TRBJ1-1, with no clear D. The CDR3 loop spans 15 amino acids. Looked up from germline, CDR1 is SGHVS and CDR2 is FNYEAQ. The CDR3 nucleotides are TGTGCCAGCAGCTTCACCGGGAGAAAGAACACTGAAGATTTCTTT. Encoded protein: CASSFTGRKNTEDFF. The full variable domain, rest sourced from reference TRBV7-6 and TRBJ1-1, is GAGVSQSPRYKVTKRGQDVALRCDPISGHVSLYWYRQALGQGPEFLTYFNYEAQQDKSGLPNDRFSAERPEGSISTLTIQRTEQRDSAMYRCASSFTGRKNTEDFFGQGTRLTVV.

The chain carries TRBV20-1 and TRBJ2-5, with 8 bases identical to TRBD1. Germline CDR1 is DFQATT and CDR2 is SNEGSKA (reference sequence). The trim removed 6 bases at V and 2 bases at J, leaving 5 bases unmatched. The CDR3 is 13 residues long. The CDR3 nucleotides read TGCAGTGCCCCCGACAGGGGACAAGAGACCCAGTACTTC. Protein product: CSAPDRGQETQYF.

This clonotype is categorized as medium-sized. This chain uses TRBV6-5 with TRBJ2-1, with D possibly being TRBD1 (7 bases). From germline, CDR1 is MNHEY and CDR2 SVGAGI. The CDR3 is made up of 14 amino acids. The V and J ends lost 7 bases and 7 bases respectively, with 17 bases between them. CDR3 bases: TGTGCCAGCAAACGACAGGGAGGATGGAATGAGCAGTTCTTC. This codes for CASKRQGGWNEQFF.

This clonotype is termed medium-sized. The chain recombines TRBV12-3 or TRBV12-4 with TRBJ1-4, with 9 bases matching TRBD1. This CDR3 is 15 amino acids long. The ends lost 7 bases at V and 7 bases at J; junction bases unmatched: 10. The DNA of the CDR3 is TGTGCCAGCACGCCAGCACAGGGGGCGCGTGAAAAACTGTTTTTT. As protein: CASTPAQGAREKLFF.